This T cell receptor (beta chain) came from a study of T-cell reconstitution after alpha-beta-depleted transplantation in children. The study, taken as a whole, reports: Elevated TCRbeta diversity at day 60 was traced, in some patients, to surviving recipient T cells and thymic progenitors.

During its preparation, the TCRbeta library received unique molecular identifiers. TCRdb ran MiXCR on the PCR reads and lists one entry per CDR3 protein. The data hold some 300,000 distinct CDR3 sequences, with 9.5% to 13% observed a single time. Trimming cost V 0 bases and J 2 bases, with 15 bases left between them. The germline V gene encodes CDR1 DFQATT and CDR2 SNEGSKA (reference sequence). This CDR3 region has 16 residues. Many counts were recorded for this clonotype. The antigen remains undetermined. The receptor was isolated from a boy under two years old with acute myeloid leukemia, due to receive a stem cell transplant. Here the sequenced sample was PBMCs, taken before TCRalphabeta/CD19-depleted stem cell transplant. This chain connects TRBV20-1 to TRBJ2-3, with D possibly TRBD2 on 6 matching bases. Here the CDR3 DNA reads TGCAGTGCTAGAGAAGCGAGGCTAGCGAACACAGATACGCAGTATTTT. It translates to CSAREARLANTDTQYF.